This TCR beta chain was sequenced for a study of OX40 agonist ivuxolimab in advanced cancers. Germline CDR1 MDHEN, CDR2 SYDVKM. Trimming took 4 bases from V and 3 from J; bases not matched to a gene: 5. The CDR3 length is 15 residues. Here immunoSEQ multiplex PCR was the method, and the copy in TCRdb shows in-frame clones only, minus some. The data hold tens of thousands of clones, with around four fifths observed a single time. The origin of this receptor is an adult with an advanced solid tumor such as melanoma, head and neck, liver or kidney cancer. The chain employs TRBV28 and TRBJ1-2; 10 nucleotides match TRBD1. The sequencing used CD4+ or CD8+ T cells sorted from blood, collected in a trial of the OX40 agonist ivuxolimab. CDR3 sequence (DNA): TGTGCCAGCAGTTCGGTAGGGACAGGGGACTATGGCTACACCTTC. Translating gives CASSSVGTGDYGYTF.